Shown below are 15 T cell receptor beta chains from a single sample sequenced in a study of T cell changes during pregnancy in multiple sclerosis. Assay: immunoSEQ multiplex PCR; the TCRdb copy retains only in-frame clones and omits some. The table lists 25,000 to 30,000 clones, roughly nine tenths of them singletons, with around 0.8% in the top ten. The source material was CD4+ T cells from peripheral blood mononuclear cells, sampled in the second trimester of pregnancy. All receptors come from a female donor with multiple sclerosis, enrolled in a pregnancy study.

This chain uses TRBV7-2 with TRBJ1-6, with D hard to call. V dropped 6 bases and J dropped 2 bases, with 14 bases sitting between them. This CDR3 is built from 16 residues. Germline CDR1 SGHTA, CDR2 FQGNSA. CDR3 nucleotide sequence: TGTGCCAGCAGTCGCTCGTCAGGCCCCTATAATTCACCCCTCCACTTT. Translating it yields CASSRSSGPYNSPLHF.

The J gene is TRBJ1-6, the V gene TRBV5-1; perhaps TRBD1 as D (6 bases). V was clipped by 2 bases and J by 10 bases, with 13 bases between them. CDR1 SGHRS and CDR2 YFSETQ come from the germline V gene. The CDR3 totals 14 residues. The DNA of the CDR3 is TGCGCCAGCAGCTTCGGTCTAGGGGGATCACCCCTCCACTTT. Protein sequence: CASSFGLGGSPLHF.

This chain links TRBV5-1 with TRBJ2-5, with a tentative D call TRBD1 (6 bases). Per the germline V gene, CDR1 is SGHRS and CDR2 is YFSETQ. There are 13 residues in the CDR3. V was clipped by 0 bases and J by 4 bases, with 7 bases between them. The CDR3 nucleotides are TGCGCCAGCAGCTTGGAAGGGGGAGAGACCCAGTACTTC. Its translation: CASSLEGGETQYF.

This clone was counted between two and nine times. The chain joins TRBV30 to TRBJ1-1, with D possibly matching TRBD1 (6 bases). The CDR3 is 15 amino acids. Trimming left V 0 bases short and J 3 bases short, with 14 bases between. CDR1 GTSNPN and CDR2 SVGIG come from the germline V gene (reference sequence). The CDR3 bases are TGTGCCTGGAGTGTACAGGGCAAGGGGGACACTGAAGCTTTCTTT. This gives the protein CAWSVQGKGDTEAFF.

V and J are TRBV2 and TRBJ2-7, with TRBD1 identical over 8 bases. J lost 5 bases, V lost 7 bases, and 4 bases had no gene match. The germline V gene has CDR1 SNHLY and CDR2 FYNNEI. This CDR3 comprises 12 residues. Here the CDR3 reads CASTGDRNEQYF. The CDR3 DNA reads TGTGCCAGCACGGGGGACAGGAACGAGCAGTACTTC.

CDR3 amino acids: CASSLGGSAYEQYF. The CDR3, as DNA: TGTGCCAGCAGCTTAGGCGGTAGCGCCTACGAGCAGTACTTC. The rearrangement links TRBV7-8 to TRBJ2-7, with D possibly being TRBD2 (5 bases). V lost 1 base and J lost 2, with 9 bases in between. Germline V gene lookup returns CDR1 SGHVS and CDR2 FQNEAQ. The CDR3 is made up of 14 amino acids.

The chain has TRBV7-3 and TRBJ2-1; 11 bases fit TRBD2. Looked up from germline, CDR1 is SGHTA and CDR2 is FQGTGA. The CDR3 sequence is 17 residues long. The J segment lost 10 bases and the V segment lost 0 bases, leaving 11 bases of the junction unmatched. CDR3: CASSLTPSGGSGGEQFF. CDR3 DNA sequence: TGTGCCAGCAGCTTAACCCCTAGCGGGGGGAGCGGTGGAGAGCAGTTCTTC.

This sequence joins TRBV2 and TRBJ1-5, with 8 bases that match TRBD1. This CDR3 is built from 16 residues. Looked up from germline, CDR1 is SNHLY and CDR2 is FYNNEI. With V trimmed by 9 bases and J by 0 bases, 10 bases remained unmatched. CDR3 sequence reads: CASKDRELYSNQPQHF. CDR3 in DNA: TGTGCCAGTAAGGACAGGGAACTCTATAGCAATCAGCCCCAGCATTTT.

The chain links TRBV7-3 to TRBJ1-1; 11 nucleotides align to TRBD1. CDR3 length: 13 amino acids. CDR1 and CDR2 (germline): SGHTA, FQGTGA. V was clipped by 8 bases and J by 3 bases; unmatched bases: 2. CDR3 in amino acids: CASGQGADTEAFF. CDR3 nucleotide sequence: TGTGCCAGCGGACAGGGGGCTGACACTGAAGCTTTCTTT.

The chain is built from TRBV28 and TRBJ2-4; 10 bases align to TRBD1. The CDR3 is 14 amino acids. V lost 8 bases, J lost 7 bases, and 8 bases stayed unmatched. Germline V lookup: CDR1 MDHEN, CDR2 SYDVKM. The CDR3 sequence: CASSSGTGANIQYF. The CDR3 nucleotides are TGTGCCAGCTCGAGCGGGACAGGGGCGAACATTCAGTACTTC.

The chain joins TRBV2 to TRBJ1-4, with TRBD1 as a possible D gene (5 bases). V was trimmed by 7 bases and J by 5 bases, leaving 17 bases between them. The CDR3 is made up of 15 amino acids. Germline lookup yields CDR1 SNHLY and CDR2 FYNNEI. This chain's CDR3 is CASTLDRVFNEKLFF. CDR3 nucleotides: TGTGCCAGCACCCTAGACAGAGTGTTCAATGAAAAACTGTTTTTT.

The V gene is TRBV5-8, the J gene TRBJ1-5, with D tentatively TRBD1 (5 bases). From germline, CDR1 is SGHTS and CDR2 YDEGEE. This CDR3 is built from 15 residues. Trimming pared 4 bases from V and 0 bases from J, leaving 11 bases between. The DNA for the CDR3 is TGTGCCAGCAGCCCGGGGACTCATAGCAATCAGCCCCAGCATTTT. Translation gives CASSPGTHSNQPQHF. Together with reference TRBV5-8 and TRBJ1-5, the CDR3 gives the full variable domain: EAGVTQSPTHLIKTRGQQATLRCSPISGHTSVYWYQQALGLGLQFLLWYDEGEERNRGNFPPRFSGRQFPNYSSELNVNALELEDSALYLCASSPGTHSNQPQHFGDGTRLSIL.

There are a few counts of this clone. This rearrangement joins TRBV2 to TRBJ1-3; a possible D gene is TRBD1 (5 bases). This CDR3 contains 13 residues. V lost 7 bases and J 2 bases, leaving 9 bases between the germline ends. The germline CDR1 and CDR2 sequences are SNHLY and FYNNEI. The CDR3 sequence: CASMQGTGNTIYF. The CDR3 bases are TGTGCCAGCATGCAGGGAACTGGAAACACCATATATTTT.

This sequence joins TRBV6-5 and TRBJ1-3; D uncertain. The germline V and J ends were trimmed by 8 bases and 4 bases, with 12 bases remaining between them. The CDR3 totals 13 residues. The germline V gene encodes CDR1 MNHEY and CDR2 SVGAGI. CDR3 loop: CASALYSGNTIYF. CDR3 DNA sequence: TGTGCCAGCGCACTATATTCGGGAAACACCATATATTTT.

The chain recombines TRBV7-8 with TRBJ1-5; weak D call: TRBD1 (6 bases). The CDR3 is made up of 14 amino acids. Germline assignment: CDR1 SGHVS and CDR2 FQNEAQ. Trimming cost V 5 bases and J 3 bases, with 11 bases left between them. CDR3 DNA: TGTGCCAGCAGCGGCAGGGGAGTCAATCAGCCCCAGCATTTT. This codes for CASSGRGVNQPQHF.